Below, 9 T cell receptor beta chains from the same sample are listed, as sequenced in a study of neurological immune-mediated disorders. TCRdb redid the calling of the 5' RACE reads with MiXCR, one entry per CDR3 protein. The repertoire has 30,000 or so distinct CDR3 sequences, 15% of them found once; the top ten carry 27%. Sequencing used PBMCs. The origin of the receptors is a man in his 70s in good health.

This clonotype was recorded many times. The CDR3 DNA is TGCGCCAGCAGCCAAGGGGACAGCCGGTACGAGCAGTACTTC. This gives the protein CASSQGDSRYEQYF. The V and J genes are TRBV4-3 and TRBJ2-7, with 7 positions matching TRBD1. The CDR3 contains 14 residues. V lost 1 base to trimming and J lost 4 bases; unmatched junction nucleotides: 4. Germline CDR1 reads LGHNA; CDR2 reads YSLEER.

This clonotype appeared many times. The gene calls are TRBV20-1 and TRBJ2-7; 7 bases are a match to TRBD1. V shed 1 base and J 5 bases; nucleotides not matched to a gene: 5. Looked up from germline, CDR1 is DFQATT and CDR2 is SNEGSKA (reference sequence). CDR3 length: 13 amino acids. The CDR3 DNA reads TGCAGTGCTAGAGTTCGCCAGGGGGACGAGCAGTACTTC. Translating gives CSARVRQGDEQYF.

This clonotype was detected many times. The chain joins TRBV27 to TRBJ1-6, with 7 bases matching TRBD1. This CDR3 is 14 amino acids long. Per the germline V gene, CDR1 is MNHEY and CDR2 is SMNVEV (reference sequence). V lost 6 bases to trimming and J lost 8 bases; unmatched junction nucleotides: 7. CDR3 sequence reads: CASRTGLEDSPLHF. In nucleotides, the CDR3 is TGTGCCAGCAGGACAGGGTTAGAAGATTCACCCCTCCACTTT.

This clonotype has ten or more counts. The J gene is TRBJ2-2, the V gene TRBV9; D is ambiguous. Trimming removed 0 bases from V and 4 bases from J, with 7 bases in between. In germline, CDR1 is SGDLS, CDR2 YYNGEE. CDR3 length: 14 residues. The CDR3 DNA reads TGTGCCAGCAGCGTAGCTCAAATCACCGGGGAGCTGTTTTTT. Protein product: CASSVAQITGELFF. The full variable domain, its missing parts supplied by reference TRBV9 and TRBJ2-2, is DSGVTQTPKHLITATGQRVTLRCSPRSGDLSVYWYQQSLDQGLQFLIQYYNGEERAKGNILERFSAQQFPDLHSELNLSSLELGDSALYFCASSVAQITGELFFGEGSRLTVL.

This clonotype occurred many times. The V call is TRBV20-1, the J call TRBJ2-5; D may match TRBD1 or TRBD2 (5 bases each). Germline CDR1 DFQATT, CDR2 SNEGSKA (reference sequence). The CDR3 sequence is 12 residues long. The V gene lost 4 bases and the J gene lost 3 bases, with 9 bases spanning the gap. This chain's CDR3 is CSANGAEETQYF. CDR3 DNA sequence: TGCAGTGCTAACGGGGCAGAAGAGACCCAGTACTTC.

The V gene is TRBV5-1, the J gene TRBJ2-3; D might be TRBD1 (6 bases). Trimming took off 2 bases at V and 3 bases at J, with 13 bases between the two ends. Germline assignment: CDR1 SGHRS and CDR2 YFSETQ. The CDR3 is made up of 15 amino acids. The CDR3, as DNA: TGCGCCAGCAGCTTCTCAGGGGCGGAAACAGATACGCAGTATTTT. This gives the protein CASSFSGAETDTQYF.

In this sample, this clonotype turned up many times. The chain carries TRBV5-1 and TRBJ2-5; D may be TRBD1 (5 bases). CDR3 length equals 14 residues. Germline assignment: CDR1 SGHRS and CDR2 YFSETQ. V gave up 4 bases and J gave up 1 base, with 11 bases separating them. The CDR3 protein is CASSRGQAQETQYF. The DNA of the CDR3 is TGCGCCAGCAGCCGCGGACAAGCCCAAGAGACCCAGTACTTC.

Concerning this clonotype: No conserved phenylalanine or tryptophan is present at the end of the CDR3, so a read error is the likely explanation. This chain connects TRBV20-1 to TRBJ2-1, with TRBD2 as a possible D gene (6 bases). Per germline, CDR1 DFQATT and CDR2 SNEGSKA (reference sequence). V gave up 4 bases and J gave up 2 bases, with 12 bases separating them. This CDR3 has 14 amino acids. Here the CDR3 DNA reads TGCAGTGCTACTAGCTGGGGGGCCTACAATGAGCAGTTCTTG. Translating it yields CSATSWGAYNEQFL.

This clonotype occurred many times. CDR3 DNA sequence: TGTGCCAGCAGTTTTGGTAGCGGGGGGGCCTGGACCGGGGAGCTGTTTTTT. Protein product: CASSFGSGGAWTGELFF. This chain joins TRBV12-3 or TRBV12-4 and TRBJ2-2; TRBD2 matches at 11 bases. This CDR3 spans 17 amino acids. The V gene end was trimmed by 3 bases and the J gene end by 5 bases; junction bases not matched to a gene: 8.